This T cell receptor (beta chain) was retrieved from a study of blood T cell repertoires in COVID-19. For the study at large: Samples of COVID-19 (acute and convalescent) were obtained from the United States, Italy and Spain. T cells, B-cell-depleted T cells, or PBMCs supplied cDNA or gDNA.

In its sample, this clone was seen a few times. Authors' methods: Nucleated cell number was recorded as an estimate derived from reference gene primer amplification. Assay used: immunoSEQ multiplex PCR; TCRdb lists only in-frame clones, some missing. Clone size and the V and J calls come from that table; the DNA yielded D and trimming. The data contain about 54,000 clones, around 83% of them singletons. This CDR3 contains 16 residues. From germline, CDR1 is SEHNR and CDR2 FQNEAQ (reference sequence). Trimming took 6 bases from V and 2 from J, leaving 17 bases between them. The source of this sequence is a woman aged 55-69 years with acute or convalescent COVID-19. The rearrangement uses TRBV7-9 and TRBJ1-3; D might be TRBD1 (5 bases). The sequencing input was peripheral blood. For the CDR3, the DNA is TGTGCCAGCAGTGGGCCTGGGGGGTCGGCTGGAAACACCATATATTTT. As protein: CASSGPGGSAGNTIYF.